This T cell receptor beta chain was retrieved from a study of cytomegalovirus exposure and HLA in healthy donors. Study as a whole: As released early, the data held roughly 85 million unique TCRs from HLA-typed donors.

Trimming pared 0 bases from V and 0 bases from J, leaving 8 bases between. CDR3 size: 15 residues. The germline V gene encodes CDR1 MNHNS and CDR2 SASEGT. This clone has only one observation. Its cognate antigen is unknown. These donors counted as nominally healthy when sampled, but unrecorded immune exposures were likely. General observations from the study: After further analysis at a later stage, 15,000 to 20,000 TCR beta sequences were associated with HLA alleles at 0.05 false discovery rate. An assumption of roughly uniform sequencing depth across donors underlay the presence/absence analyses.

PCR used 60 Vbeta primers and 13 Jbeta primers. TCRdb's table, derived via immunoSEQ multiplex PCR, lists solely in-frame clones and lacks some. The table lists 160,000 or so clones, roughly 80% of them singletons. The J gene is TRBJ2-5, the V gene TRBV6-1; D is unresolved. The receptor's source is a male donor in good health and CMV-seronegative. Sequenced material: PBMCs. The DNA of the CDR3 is TGTGCCAGCAGTGAAGCCTTGGCAGACCAAGAGACCCAGTACTTC. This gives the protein CASSEALADQETQYF.